A single sample gave rise to the 12 T cell receptor beta chains below, sequenced in a study of identifying expanded T cells in peripheral blood. Sequencing used immunoSEQ multiplex PCR; TCRdb keeps in-frame clones, though not all of them. The sample includes about 80,000 clones, around 90% of them seen just once. Sequencing was carried out using blood. The receptors derive from a person aged 18 to 69 in good health.

This sequence joins TRBV19 and TRBJ1-5, with TRBD1 as a possible D gene (6 bases). The length of the CDR3 is 17 residues. Germline V gene data show CDR1 as LNHDA and CDR2 as SQIVND (reference sequence). V was pared by 2 bases and J by 4 bases, with 18 bases between. For the CDR3, the DNA is TGTGCCAGTAGTATATGGGGGCCAGCCGATGGGAATCAGCCCCAGCATTTT. Residues: CASSIWGPADGNQPQHF.

Remarks on this clone: At one end the junction does not follow the germline gene, possibly because of a read error. This chain uses TRBV6-6 with TRBJ1-1; weak D call: TRBD1 (6 bases). The CDR3 length is 12 residues. CDR1 and CDR2 from the germline V gene are MNHNY and SVGAGI (reference sequence). CDR3 nucleotides: TGTGCCAGCAGTTACTCGGGGGACACGGACTTTTTT. It yields the protein CASSYSGDTDFF.

This clone ranks as medium-sized. The rearrangement uses TRBV5-6 and TRBJ1-5, with D unresolved. The CDR3 loop spans 15 amino acids. The V and J ends lost 2 bases and 0 bases respectively, with 9 bases between them. Germline V gene sequence: CDR1 SGHDT, CDR2 YYEEEE. The CDR3 region has the DNA TGTGCCAGCAGCTTTGGTTCGAGTAGCAATCAGCCCCAGCATTTT. It yields the protein CASSFGSSSNQPQHF.

This clone was recorded once. The chain joins TRBV19 to TRBJ1-1; TRBD1 matches 9 bases. With 3 bases clipped from V and 4 bases from J, the junction kept 9 bases outside the gene matches. Germline lookup yields CDR1 LNHDA and CDR2 SQIVND (reference sequence). The CDR3 consists of 16 residues. CDR3: CASSIPLLTGGTEAFF. The CDR3 DNA sequence: TGTGCCAGTAGTATCCCTCTCCTGACAGGGGGCACTGAAGCTTTCTTT.

V usage is TRBV5-4 and J usage is TRBJ2-1; perhaps TRBD2 as D (6 bases). The CDR3 has 17 residues. Germline CDR1 reads SGHNT; CDR2 reads YYREEE (reference sequence). With 4 bases removed from V and 4 bases from J, the gap between germline ends came to 21 bases. The CDR3 DNA follows: TGTGCCAGCAGCACCGGTCAGCAGGGACTCTTTTACAATGAGCAGTTCTTC. Translated, it gives CASSTGQQGLFYNEQFF.

This clone has more than one count but fewer than ten. The chain has TRBV9 and TRBJ2-1; 11 bases agree with TRBD2. CDR1 SGDLS and CDR2 YYNGEE come from the germline V gene. With V trimmed by 2 bases and J by 5 bases, 6 bases remained unmatched. The CDR3 totals 16 residues. In nucleotides, the CDR3 is TGTGCCAGCAGCGTTATAGCGGGGGGGCCTCACAATGAGCAGTTCTTC. Translated, it gives CASSVIAGGPHNEQFF. Full variable domain (rest looked up from reference TRBV9 and TRBJ2-1): DSGVTQTPKHLITATGQRVTLRCSPRSGDLSVYWYQQSLDQGLQFLIQYYNGEERAKGNILERFSAQQFPDLHSELNLSSLELGDSALYFCASSVIAGGPHNEQFFGPGTRLTVL.

The chain couples TRBV6-1 to TRBJ2-7; 9 bases agree with TRBD2. J was trimmed by 2 bases and V by 6 bases; bases with no gene match: 5. Germline values: CDR1 MNHNS, CDR2 SASEGT. This CDR3 is 14 amino acids long. CDR3 nucleotides: TGTGCCAGCAGGGTTATAGCGGGGGCCTACGAGCAGTACTTC. Protein sequence: CASRVIAGAYEQYF.

The CDR3 loop is CASRQTSLAKNIQYF. CDR3 nucleotides: TGTGCCAGCAGGCAGACCTCACTAGCCAAAAACATTCAGTACTTC. The V and J genes are TRBV28 and TRBJ2-4; D is ambiguous. The germline gives CDR1 MDHEN, CDR2 SYDVKM. With 6 bases removed from V and 0 bases from J, the gap between germline ends came to 12 bases. The CDR3 sequence is 15 residues long.

Comments on this clone: The CDR3 does not close with the conserved phenylalanine or tryptophan, likely indicating a read error. Because the CDR3's place on the DNA is in doubt, the DNA is left out and the CDR3 is given as listed by TCRdb. This chain uses TRBV27 with TRBJ1-1; TRBD1 is taken as the D call from the table, unchecked against the DNA. Germline V gene lookup returns CDR1 MNHEY and CDR2 SMNVEV (reference sequence). The CDR3 is 14 amino acids long, termini counted. CDR3 in amino acids: CASSSTGTAPSVNL.

V gene TRBV7-2 combines with J gene TRBJ1-3; TRBD1 is a possible D gene (5 bases). Germline V lookup: CDR1 SGHTA, CDR2 FQGNSA. This CDR3 spans 14 amino acids. The V and J ends lost 4 bases and 4 bases respectively, with 11 bases between them. The CDR3 loop is CASSSRQGGNTIYF. The CDR3, as DNA: TGTGCCAGCAGCTCCCGGCAGGGAGGAAACACCATATATTTT. Based on the CDR3 plus reference TRBV7-2 and TRBJ1-3, the full variable domain is GAGVSQSPSNKVTEKGKDVELRCDPISGHTALYWYRQSLGQGLEFLIYFQGNSAPDKSGLPSDRFSAERTGGSVSTLTIQRTQQEDSAVYLCASSSRQGGNTIYFGEGSWLTVV.

This clone was seen more than once but under ten times. This chain links TRBV5-1 with TRBJ2-7, with D perhaps being TRBD1 or TRBD2 (5 bases each). Per germline, CDR1 SGHRS and CDR2 YFSETQ. The CDR3 is made up of 15 amino acids. The ends were cut back, 5 bases at V and 0 bases at J, with 15 bases in the middle. The CDR3 reads CASRRGRESSYEQYF. The CDR3 bases are TGCGCCAGCAGAAGGGGTAGGGAGTCCTCCTACGAGCAGTACTTC.

V and J are TRBV6-6 and TRBJ1-6; 8 bases match TRBD1. CDR1 is MNHNY and CDR2 is SVGAGI in the germline V gene (reference sequence). The CDR3 loop spans 14 amino acids. The junction had 3 bases not matched to a gene; V was cut back by 4 bases and J by 7 bases. For the CDR3, the DNA is TGTGCCAGCAGTTCCGGGACAGGCAATTCACCCCTCCACTTT. This sequence encodes CASSSGTGNSPLHF.